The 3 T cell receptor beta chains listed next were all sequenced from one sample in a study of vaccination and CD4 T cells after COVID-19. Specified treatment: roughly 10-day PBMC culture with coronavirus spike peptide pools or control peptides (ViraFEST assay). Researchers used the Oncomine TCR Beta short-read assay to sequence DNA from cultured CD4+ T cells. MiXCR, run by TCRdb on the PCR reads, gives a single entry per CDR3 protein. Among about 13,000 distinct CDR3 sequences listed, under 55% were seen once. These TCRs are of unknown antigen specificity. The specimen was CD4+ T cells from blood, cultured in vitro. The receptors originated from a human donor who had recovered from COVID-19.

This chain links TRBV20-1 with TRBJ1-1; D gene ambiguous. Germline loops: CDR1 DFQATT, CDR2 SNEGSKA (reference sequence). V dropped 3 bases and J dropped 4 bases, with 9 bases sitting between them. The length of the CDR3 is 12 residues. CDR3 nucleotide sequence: TGCAGTGCTAGGGAGGGTGTCACTGAAGCTTTCTTT. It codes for CSAREGVTEAFF.

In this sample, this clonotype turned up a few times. In nucleotides, the CDR3 is TGTGCCAGCAGCCTGAGTGGGCCGGGACAGGGGGCAAAAGAGCAGTTCTTC. Protein product: CASSLSGPGQGAKEQFF. The chain links TRBV7-9 to TRBJ2-1; 12 bases line up with TRBD1. V was clipped by 5 bases and J by 10 bases; unmatched bases: 15. This CDR3 spans 17 amino acids. Germline V CDR1 and CDR2: SEHNR, FQNEAQ (reference sequence). Variable domain in full (rest from reference TRBV7-9 and TRBJ2-1): DTGVSQNPRHKITKRGQNVTFRCDPISEHNRLYWYRQTLGQGPEFLTYFQNEAQLEKSRLLSDRFSAERPKGSFSTLEIQRTEQGDSAMYLCASSLSGPGQGAKEQFFGPGTRLTVL.

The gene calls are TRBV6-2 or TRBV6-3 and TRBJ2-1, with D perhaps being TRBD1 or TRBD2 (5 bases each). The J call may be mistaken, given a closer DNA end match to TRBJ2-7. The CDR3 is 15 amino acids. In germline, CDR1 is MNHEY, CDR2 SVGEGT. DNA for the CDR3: TGTGCCAGCAGTTACGACGGGACCGGGATATACGAGCAGTACTTC. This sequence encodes CASSYDGTGIYEQYF.